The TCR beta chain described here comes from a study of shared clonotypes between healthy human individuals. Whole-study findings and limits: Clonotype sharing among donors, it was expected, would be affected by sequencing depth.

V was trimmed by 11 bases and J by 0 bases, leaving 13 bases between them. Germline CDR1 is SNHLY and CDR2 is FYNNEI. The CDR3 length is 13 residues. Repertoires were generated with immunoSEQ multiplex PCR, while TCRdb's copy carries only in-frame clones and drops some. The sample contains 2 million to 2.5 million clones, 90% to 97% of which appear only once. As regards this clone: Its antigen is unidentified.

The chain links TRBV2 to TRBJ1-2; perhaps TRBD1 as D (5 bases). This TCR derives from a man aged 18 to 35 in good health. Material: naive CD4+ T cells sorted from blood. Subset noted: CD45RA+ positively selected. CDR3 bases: TGTGCCGGGCAGGGATTAGCTAACTATGGCTACACCTTC. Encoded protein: CAGQGLANYGYTF.